The present T cell receptor beta chain was sequenced within a study of tumor-infiltrating lymphocytes in primary liver carcinoma (TCRdb year 2017). Study-level background: Hepatocellular carcinoma (four) or combined HCC and intrahepatic cholangiocarcinoma (one) was present in the five patients, who were three men and two women aged 30 to 69 years. A total of roughly 35 specimens from 5 patients went through TCRbeta repertoire sequencing, namely 25 tumor regions, 5 adjacent noncancerous liver tissues and 5 peripheral blood samples. The five patients had tumors of stage T1-T3 N0M0, with maximum diameters ranging from 4.2 to 10 cm. Each sample produced about 3.65 to 8 million productive TCRbeta reads, and read depth showed no significant difference between tissue types. The study combined TCRbeta repertoire sequencing, expression microarrays and whole-exome sequencing across five regions of each liver tumor, with adjacent normal tissue and blood. Reproducibility between technical replicate repertoires was high, with correlation coefficients above 0.98 and mean shared-clone rates roughly 0.91.

CDR1 and CDR2 (MDHEN, SYDVKM) derive from the germline V gene. Cut back by 5 bases and 4 bases, the V and J ends lie 15 bases apart. Counting both end residues, the CDR3 totals 15 amino acids. The read is trimmed to its CDR3 DNA, 45 bases read in frame from base 1. TCRbeta-specific cDNA was reverse-transcribed from 500 ng total RNA using a constant-region primer and ProtoScript II reverse transcriptase. The TCRbeta libraries were prepared through three rounds of nested multiplex PCR following a slightly modified ARM-PCR procedure. Each of the first two PCR rounds ran for around 9 cycles and used multiplex TRBV1-TRBV30 forward primers together with a Cbeta reverse primer. A final 25-cycle PCR with Deep VentR polymerase added sample barcodes and Illumina adapters. Before sequencing, amplicons of 200-500 bp were purified from gel using a QIAquick gel extraction kit. TCRbeta amplicons were sequenced on an Illumina HiSeq 2500 with 250-bp paired-end reads. The paper's data handling went like this. Reads were quality-trimmed with Trimmomatic v0.33, and paired reads were merged with FLASH v1.2.11 to recover full CDR3 sequences. MiGEC v1.2.1b assigned V, D and J germline segments to the rearranged TCRbeta sequences. VDJtools v1.0.0 computed clonotype statistics and Shannon-Wiener diversity indices. Except for diversity analysis, only each sample's 250 most abundant clonotypes were used in subsequent analyses to reduce sampling bias. Starting from the raw public reads, TCRdb applied fastp trimming at Q25, assembled clones with MiXCR and retained in-frame beta chains. Each entry merges the rows of one CDR3 protein and shows their most common DNA and genes. The V and J calls and clone size come from TCRdb's table, not from the authors' own analysis. This sample comprises around 120,000 distinct CDR3 sequences, approximately 68% of them detected only once. The ten largest clones take up over 8% of the sample.

Details on this clonotype: What this receptor recognizes is not known. With a much larger clone just one base away, this may be a read error. This is likely a read error, given that the CDR3 carries no conserved phenylalanine or tryptophan at its end.

Summary of the overall study and its limitations: Only a few patients were included in the study, and the authors note that the findings should be validated in a larger study. Because sequencing covered only the TCR beta chain and unpaired alpha chains were not captured, true repertoire diversity is likely underestimated. Pairs of tumor regions showed greater repertoire overlap (mean roughly 35%) than tumor-adjacent pairs (roughly 17%) or tumor-blood pairs (around 15%), which is consistent with antigen-driven expansion. The top 250 clones made up a significantly larger repertoire fraction in tumors than in blood (p = 0.039). Comparison of CD4+ and CD8+ T cell repertoires was precluded by the use of bulk unsorted samples.

Total RNA and DNA were co-extracted without cell sorting from around 20-30 mg of bulk tissue using the AllPrep DNA/RNA mini kit. Four or five patients with histopathologically diagnosed primary liver carcinoma underwent surgical resection in China between late 2015 and March 2016. At the time of sampling, the patients were treatment-naive and had chronic HBV infection. Fresh tumor and adjacent tissue pieces were bisected; one half was stored in RNAlater at -80°C, the other sent for histology. This clonotype originated in a woman in her sixties or seventies with primary liver carcinoma and hepatitis B virus infection. The sequencing input was tumor-adjacent normal liver tissue. The chain was built from TRBV28 and TRBJ1-5; matching of 6 bases hints at TRBD1 as the D gene. Read as DNA, the sequence is TGTGCCAGCAGTCTTCTTGAGGGGGGAAATCAGCCCCAGCATTCT. Translation gives CASSLLEGGNQPQHS.